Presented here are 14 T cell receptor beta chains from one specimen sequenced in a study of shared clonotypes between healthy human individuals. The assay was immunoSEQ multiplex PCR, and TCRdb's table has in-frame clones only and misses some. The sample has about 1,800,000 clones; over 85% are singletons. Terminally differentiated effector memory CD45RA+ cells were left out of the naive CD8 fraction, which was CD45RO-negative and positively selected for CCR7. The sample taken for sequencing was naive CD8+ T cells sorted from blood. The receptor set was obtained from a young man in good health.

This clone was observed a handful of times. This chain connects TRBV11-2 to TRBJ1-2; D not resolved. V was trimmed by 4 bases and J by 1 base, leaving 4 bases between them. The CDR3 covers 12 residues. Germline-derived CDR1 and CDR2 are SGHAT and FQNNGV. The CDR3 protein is CASSSINYGYTF. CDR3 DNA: TGTGCCAGCAGCTCGATTAACTATGGCTACACCTTC.

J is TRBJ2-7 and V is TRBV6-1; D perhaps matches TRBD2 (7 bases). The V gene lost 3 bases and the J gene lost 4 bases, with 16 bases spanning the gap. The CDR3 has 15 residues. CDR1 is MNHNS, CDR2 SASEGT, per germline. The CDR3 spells CASSDPRGAIYEQYF. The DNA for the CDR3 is TGTGCCAGCAGTGACCCCCGGGGGGCGATTTACGAGCAGTACTTC.

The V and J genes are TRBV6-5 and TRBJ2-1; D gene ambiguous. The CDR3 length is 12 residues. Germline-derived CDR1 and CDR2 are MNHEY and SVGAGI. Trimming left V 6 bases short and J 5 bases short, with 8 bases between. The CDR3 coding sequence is TGTGCCAGCAGCCAGGCCAACAATGAGCAGTTCTTC. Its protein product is CASSQANNEQFF.

CDR3 DNA: TGTGCCAGCAGTTTCGGGCGTCCCCCGCAGCCCCAGCATTTT. Residues: CASSFGRPPQPQHF. The chain joins TRBV28 to TRBJ1-5; D unclear. Per germline, CDR1 MDHEN and CDR2 SYDVKM. The CDR3 has 14 amino acids. V was clipped by 3 bases and J by 7 bases, with 13 bases between them.

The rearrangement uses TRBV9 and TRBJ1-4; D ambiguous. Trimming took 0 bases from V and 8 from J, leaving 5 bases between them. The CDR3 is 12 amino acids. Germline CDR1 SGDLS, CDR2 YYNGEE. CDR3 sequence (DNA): TGTGCCAGCAGCGTAGATTCGGAAAAACTGTTTTTT. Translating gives CASSVDSEKLFF.

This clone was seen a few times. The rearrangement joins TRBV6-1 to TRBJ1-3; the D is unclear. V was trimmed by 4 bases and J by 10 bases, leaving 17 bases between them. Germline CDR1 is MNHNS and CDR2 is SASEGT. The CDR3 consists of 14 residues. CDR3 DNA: TGTGCCAGCAGTGGGGTCACTTTTATACCGACCATATATTTT. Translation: CASSGVTFIPTIYF.

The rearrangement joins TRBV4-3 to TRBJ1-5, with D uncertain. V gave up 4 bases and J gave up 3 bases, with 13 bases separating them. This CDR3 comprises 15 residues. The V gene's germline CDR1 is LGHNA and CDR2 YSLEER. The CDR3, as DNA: TGCGCCAGCAGCCCACTATTCGGCCCCAATCAGCCCCAGCATTTT. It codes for CASSPLFGPNQPQHF.

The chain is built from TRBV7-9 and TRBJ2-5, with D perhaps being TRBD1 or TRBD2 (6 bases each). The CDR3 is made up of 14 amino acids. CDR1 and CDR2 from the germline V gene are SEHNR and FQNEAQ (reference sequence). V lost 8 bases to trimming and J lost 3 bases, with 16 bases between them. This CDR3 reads CASGITGRKETQYF. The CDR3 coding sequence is TGTGCCAGCGGCATAACAGGGAGGAAAGAGACCCAGTACTTC.

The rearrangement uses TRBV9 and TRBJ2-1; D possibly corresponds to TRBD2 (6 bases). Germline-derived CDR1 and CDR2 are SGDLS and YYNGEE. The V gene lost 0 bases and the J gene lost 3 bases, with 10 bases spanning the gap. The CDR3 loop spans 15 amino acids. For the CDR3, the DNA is TGTGCCAGCAGCGTAGATGACGGGGGCTACAATGAGCAGTTCTTC. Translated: CASSVDDGGYNEQFF. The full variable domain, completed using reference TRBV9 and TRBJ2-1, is DSGVTQTPKHLITATGQRVTLRCSPRSGDLSVYWYQQSLDQGLQFLIQYYNGEERAKGNILERFSAQQFPDLHSELNLSSLELGDSALYFCASSVDDGGYNEQFFGPGTRLTVL.

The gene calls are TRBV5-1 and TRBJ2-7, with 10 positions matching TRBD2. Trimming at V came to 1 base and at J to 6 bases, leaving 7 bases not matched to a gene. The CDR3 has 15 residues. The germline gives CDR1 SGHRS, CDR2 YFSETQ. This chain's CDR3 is CASSLRLAGVGEQYF. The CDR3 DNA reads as TGCGCCAGCAGCTTGAGGCTAGCGGGAGTAGGCGAGCAGTACTTC.

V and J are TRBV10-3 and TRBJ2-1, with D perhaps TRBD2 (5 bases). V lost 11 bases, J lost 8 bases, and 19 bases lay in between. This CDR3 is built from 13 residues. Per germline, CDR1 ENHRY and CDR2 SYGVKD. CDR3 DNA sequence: TGTGCCTCCAGTTGGACGGGGTATTATGAGCAGTTCTTC. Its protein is CASSWTGYYEQFF.

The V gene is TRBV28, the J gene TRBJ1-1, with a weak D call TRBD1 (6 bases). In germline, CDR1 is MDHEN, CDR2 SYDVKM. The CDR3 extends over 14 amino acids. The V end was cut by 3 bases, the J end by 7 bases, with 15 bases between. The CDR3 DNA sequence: TGTGCCAGCAGTTTCGTCCGGGGGCTATTTGAAGCTTTCTTT. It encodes CASSFVRGLFEAFF.

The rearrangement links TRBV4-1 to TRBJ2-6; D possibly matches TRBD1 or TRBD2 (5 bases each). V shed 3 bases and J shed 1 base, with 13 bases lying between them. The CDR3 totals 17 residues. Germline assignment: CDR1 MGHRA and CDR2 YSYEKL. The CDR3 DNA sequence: TGCGCCAGCAGCCAGAGGGGAACAGAATCTGGGGCCAACGTCCTGACTTTC. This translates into CASSQRGTESGANVLTF.

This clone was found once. The CDR3 coding sequence is TGTGCCAGCAGCTTAGCGGTGGGGCCCTATGGCTACACCTTC. It specifies CASSLAVGPYGYTF. V and J are TRBV7-6 and TRBJ1-2; D possibly corresponds to TRBD1 (5 bases). Germline CDR1 reads SGHVS; CDR2 reads FNYEAQ. CDR3 length: 14 amino acids. The V end was cut by 0 bases, the J end by 4 bases, with 9 bases between.